This T cell receptor (beta chain) was documented in a study of beta chain features in type 1 diabetes. Looking at the study overall: There was similarity between patients and healthy donors in age, gender and cell yields.

Expressed TCRB transcripts got sequenced, as all isolated RNA was reverse transcribed. Measured with immunoSEQ multiplex PCR; TCRdb has only the in-frame clones, and not every one. The table records roughly 500,000 clones, approximately 30% of them present only once. Only a few counts were recorded for this clone. Different DNA sequences within this sample yield the same CDR3. V gave up 5 bases and J gave up 4 bases, with 9 bases separating them. Germline V gene sequence: CDR1 GTSNPN, CDR2 SVGIG (reference sequence). There are 12 residues in the CDR3. The receptor was isolated from a man younger than 35 in good health. Material: naive CD4+ T cells from blood. The chain employs TRBV30 and TRBJ2-1; D is possibly TRBD2 (5 bases). As DNA, the CDR3 is TGTGCCTGGTCTGGCGGGTACAATGAGCAGTTCTTC. Protein: CAWSGGYNEQFF.